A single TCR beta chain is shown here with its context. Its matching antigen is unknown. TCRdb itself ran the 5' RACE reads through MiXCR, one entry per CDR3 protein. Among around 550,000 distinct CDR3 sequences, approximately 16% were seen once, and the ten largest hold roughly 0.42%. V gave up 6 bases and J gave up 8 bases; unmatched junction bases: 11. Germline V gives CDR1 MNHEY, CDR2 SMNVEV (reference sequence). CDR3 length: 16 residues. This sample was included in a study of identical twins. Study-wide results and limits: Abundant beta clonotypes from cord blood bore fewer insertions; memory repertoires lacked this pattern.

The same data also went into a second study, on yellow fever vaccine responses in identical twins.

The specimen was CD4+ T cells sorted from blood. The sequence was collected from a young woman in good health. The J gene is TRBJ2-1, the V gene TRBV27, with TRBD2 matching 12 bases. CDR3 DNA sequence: TGTGCCAGCAGAAGACCCGGACTAGCGGGAATCTATGAGCAGTTCTTC. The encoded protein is CASRRPGLAGIYEQFF.